One T cell receptor beta chain is described in this entry. These data belong to a study of blood T cell repertoires in COVID-19. Looking at the study overall: From the United States, Italy and Spain came samples of acute and convalescent COVID-19. PBMCs, B-cell-depleted T cells, or T cells were the source of the cDNA or gDNA that made up the material.

As handled by the study authors: For nucleated cells, counts were estimated from reference gene primer amplification. Profiled with immunoSEQ multiplex PCR; TCRdb holds only in-frame clones, not every one. V, J and clone size were drawn from that table, and D and trimming were deduced from the DNA. The table records hundreds of thousands of clones, 70% to 90% of them present only once. In germline, CDR1 is PRHDT, CDR2 FYEKMQ (reference sequence). V shed 6 bases and J shed 5 bases, with 7 bases lying between them. The CDR3 is 11 residues long. The rearrangement uses TRBV13 and TRBJ1-1; D not certain. Sequenced: peripheral blood. This clonotype originated in a man aged 35-49 years with acute or convalescent COVID-19. The CDR3 is CASSQLTEAFF. DNA for the CDR3: TGTGCCAGCAGTCAGTTGACTGAAGCTTTCTTT.